This T cell receptor beta chain derives from a study of blood T cell repertoires in COVID-19. Background on the study: Sites across the United States, Italy and Spain contributed samples from acute and convalescent COVID-19.

Trimming stripped 5 bases from V and 2 bases from J, with 11 bases between. CDR1 is MNHEY, CDR2 SVGAGI, per germline. The CDR3 covers 14 residues. In the original workflow: The authors estimated nucleated cell counts from reference gene primer amplification. Sequencing used immunoSEQ multiplex PCR; TCRdb keeps in-frame clones, though not all of them. V and J calls and clone size follow that table, whereas D and trimming were derived from the DNA. The sample comprises fewer than 80,000 clones, 80% to 95% of which are singletons, and approximately 5% rests with the top ten. This clone was seen once. This sequence originates from a human donor in a cohort sampled during active COVID-19. V usage is TRBV6-5 and J usage is TRBJ2-3, with D perhaps matching TRBD1 (6 bases). The sequenced material came from peripheral blood. The CDR3 DNA follows: TGTGCCAGCAGTAAGGGACACCCCACAGATACGCAGTATTTT. This codes for CASSKGHPTDTQYF.